The source of this T cell receptor beta chain is a study of technical replicates of blood from a few donors. V was clipped by 5 bases and J by 8 bases, with 19 bases between them. This CDR3 has 15 amino acids. Germline CDR1 reads MGHDK; CDR2 reads SYGVNS. The table came from immunoSEQ multiplex PCR; TCRdb's copy has only in-frame clones and leaves some out. The table lists 60,000 to 90,000 clones, roughly 96% of them singletons, with approximately 0.24% in the top ten. Material: T cells isolated from PBMCs. The clonotype comes from a human donor in good health. The chain joins TRBV25-1 to TRBJ2-1; TRBD1 might be the D (6 bases). The CDR3 is CASSPLAGVTDEQFF. In nucleotides, the CDR3 is TGTGCCAGCAGTCCCCTAGCAGGGGTAACCGATGAGCAGTTCTTC.